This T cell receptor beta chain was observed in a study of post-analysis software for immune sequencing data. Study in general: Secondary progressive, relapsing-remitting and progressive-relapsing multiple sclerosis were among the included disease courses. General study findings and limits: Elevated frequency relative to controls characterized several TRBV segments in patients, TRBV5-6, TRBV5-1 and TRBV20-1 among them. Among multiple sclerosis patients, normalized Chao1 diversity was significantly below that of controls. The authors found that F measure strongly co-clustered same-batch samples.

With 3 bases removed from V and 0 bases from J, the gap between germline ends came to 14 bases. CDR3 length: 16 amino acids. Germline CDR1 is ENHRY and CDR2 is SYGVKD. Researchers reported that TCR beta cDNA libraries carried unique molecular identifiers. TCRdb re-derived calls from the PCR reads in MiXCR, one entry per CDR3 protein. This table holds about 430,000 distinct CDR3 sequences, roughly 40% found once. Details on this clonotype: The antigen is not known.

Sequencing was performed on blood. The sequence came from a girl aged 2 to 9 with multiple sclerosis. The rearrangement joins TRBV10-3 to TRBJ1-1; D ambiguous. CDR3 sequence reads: CAISDRETKVNTEAFF. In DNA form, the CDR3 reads TGTGCCATCAGTGATCGTGAGACAAAAGTGAACACTGAAGCTTTCTTT.